This T cell receptor beta chain was recorded in a study of cytomegalovirus exposure and HLA in healthy donors. Trimming cost V 1 base and J 6 bases; bases outside gene matches: 1. The CDR3 has 16 residues. Germline V gives CDR1 SGHTA, CDR2 FQGNSA. It was with 60 Vbeta and 13 Jbeta primers that the PCR ran. The data were produced by immunoSEQ multiplex PCR, yet TCRdb's version contains in-frame clones alone and is incomplete. Among approximately 140,000 clones listed, around 82% were seen once. The rearrangement links TRBV7-2 to TRBJ2-2; the match to TRBD2 covers 14 bases. The sample was PBMCs. This sequence was found in a man aged 40-55 years in good health and CMV-seropositive. The CDR3, as DNA: TGTGCCAGCAGCTTAGGACTAGCGGGGGGGCCCGGGGAGCTGTTTTTT. Its translation is CASSLGLAGGPGELFF.